This T cell receptor beta chain is from a study of T cell repertoires in cytomegalovirus infection. Study-wide context: HLA-B-restricted CMV epitopes that are well studied, plus recently identified HLA-C-restricted ones, were used by the study. Both a matching HLA type and CMV infection were indicated by public TCR beta signatures.

TCRdb ran MiXCR on the reads and lists one entry per CDR3 protein. The sample records a few hundred thousand distinct CDR3 sequences, 25% to 35% being singletons. The V and J ends lost 2 bases and 10 bases respectively, with 18 bases between them. The CDR3 contains 15 residues. Points from the study as a whole: There were HLA-C-restricted CMV-specific TCR beta clonotypes dominating the ex vivo response.

As for this clonotype: Its antigen is as yet unknown.

The receptor was derived from a human donor in good health (CMV status not recorded). Some clones in this sample may be carry-over from other donors' samples. The J gene is TRBJ2-4, the V gene TRBV12-3 or TRBV12-4; tentative D call: TRBD2 (6 bases). This sample comprised cultured PBMCs, obtained from culture after CMV antigen stimulation. CDR3 nucleotides: TGTGCCAGCAGTTTAATGGTGCCGGGGGTTGGGATTCAGTACTTC. It codes for CASSLMVPGVGIQYF.